The 28 T cell receptor beta chains reported below all come from one sample, sequenced in a study of metastatic and nonmetastatic thyroid tumors (dated by TCRdb to the early 2020s). None of the patients had been given any treatment before thyroid surgery. The library came from PCR. Sequenced on an Illumina HiSeq 4000. In TCRdb, the public reads were trimmed at Q25 with fastp and aligned with MiXCR, with productive beta chains retained. The sample records fewer than 25,000 clones, more than 15% of which are singletons. The top ten clonotypes cover 2.5% to 3% of the sample. Specimen: adjacent normal tissue. All receptors derive from a male donor with papillary thyroid cancer or a benign thyroid nodule (not recorded which). Some clones in this sample may be carry-over from other donors' samples.

This clone was seen a few times. A much larger clone lies a single base off, so this may be a read error. Other DNA sequences from this sample encode an identical CDR3 as well. The V and J genes are TRBV4-3 and TRBJ1-2; D is unresolved. Germline lookup yields CDR1 LGHNA and CDR2 YSLEER. V gave up 0 bases and J gave up 5 bases, with 16 bases separating them. This CDR3 spans 16 amino acids. This chain's CDR3 is CASSQDRSEQPYGYTF. The CDR3 DNA is TGCGCCAGCAGCCAAGACCGTTCGGAACAACCGTATGGCTACACCTTC.

This clone was seen ten or more times. The V and J genes are TRBV7-9 and TRBJ1-2, with D unclear. Germline assignment: CDR1 SEHNR and CDR2 FQNEAQ (reference sequence). With 10 bases removed from V and 7 bases from J, the gap between germline ends came to 19 bases. The CDR3 length is 13 residues. The CDR3 region is CATRPPGRGGYTF. In nucleotides, the CDR3 is TGTGCCACCAGGCCCCCGGGCAGAGGTGGCTACACCTTC.

Sample share makes this clone medium-sized (0.01 to 0.1%). The rearrangement uses TRBV10-1 and TRBJ1-1, with TRBD1 identical over 7 bases. Germline-derived CDR1 and CDR2 are WNHNN and SYGVQD (reference sequence). This CDR3 comprises 14 residues. The junction had 11 bases not matched to a gene; V was cut back by 3 bases and J by 10 bases. The CDR3 nucleotides are TGCGCCAGCAGTGACGGCCAGGGGGTAGCCAGAGCTTTCTTT. Protein sequence: CASSDGQGVARAFF.

The V gene is TRBV6-1, the J gene TRBJ2-5; maybe TRBD2 (6 bases). Between the trimmed V and J ends, which lost 6 bases and 5 bases, there was a span of 16 bases. From germline, CDR1 is MNHNS and CDR2 SASEGT. This CDR3 region has 14 residues. In DNA form, the CDR3 reads TGTGCCAGCAGCGACCCATCACGGGGGGAGACCCAGTACTTC. Amino acid sequence: CASSDPSRGETQYF.

Many counts were recorded for this clone. The V and J genes are TRBV9 and TRBJ1-1, with 7 bases identical to TRBD1. The CDR3 extends over 15 amino acids. With V trimmed by 2 bases and J by 2 bases, 6 bases remained unmatched. Germline lookup yields CDR1 SGDLS and CDR2 YYNGEE. CDR3 loop: CASSVGGQLNTEAFF. The CDR3 region has the DNA TGTGCCAGCAGCGTGGGGGGACAGCTTAACACTGAAGCTTTCTTT.

The genes are TRBV11-2 and TRBJ1-2; the match to TRBD1 covers 10 bases. The CDR3 consists of 17 residues. Germline loops: CDR1 SGHAT, CDR2 FQNNGV. V was clipped by 5 bases and J by 3 bases; unmatched bases: 12. The CDR3 sequence: CASSTRGTGVYDYGYTF. The CDR3 bases are TGTGCCAGCAGCACCCGAGGGACAGGGGTATATGACTATGGCTACACCTTC.

This clone was detected ten times or more. This sequence joins TRBV6-4 and TRBJ1-4; no clear D gene. Germline V gene lookup returns CDR1 MRHNA and CDR2 SNTAGT. V shed 6 bases and J shed 8 bases, with 19 bases lying between them. This CDR3 contains 15 residues. CDR3 DNA: TGTGCCAGCAGCCTGACGACATTGATGGGGGAAAAACTGTTTTTT. Encoded protein: CASSLTTLMGEKLFF.

The chain recombines TRBV9 with TRBJ2-1; the match to TRBD1 covers 10 bases. CDR3 size: 16 residues. Germline CDR1 reads SGDLS; CDR2 reads YYNGEE. J lost 14 bases, V lost 3 bases, and 17 bases had no gene match. Written as DNA, the CDR3 is TGTGCCAGCAGCGCCCCGGGACAGGGGCGCCTCAATGTGGAGTTCTTC. As protein: CASSAPGQGRLNVEFF. Drawing the rest from reference TRBV9 and TRBJ2-1, the complete variable domain is DSGVTQTPKHLITATGQRVTLRCSPRSGDLSVYWYQQSLDQGLQFLIQYYNGEERAKGNILERFSAQQFPDLHSELNLSSLELGDSALYFCASSAPGQGRLNVEFFGPGTRLTVL.

This clone was detected ten times or more. The V call is TRBV11-2, the J call TRBJ2-6; the D is unclear. Germline V lookup: CDR1 SGHAT, CDR2 FQNNGV. This CDR3 has 14 residues. Trimming stripped 5 bases from V and 0 bases from J, with 5 bases between. This CDR3 is CASSLFSGANVLTF. The CDR3 DNA reads as TGTGCCAGCAGCCTTTTCTCTGGGGCCAACGTCCTGACTTTC.

In its sample, this clone was seen many times. V gene TRBV15 combines with J gene TRBJ1-5, with 8 bases matching TRBD1. Losses at the gene ends were 3 bases for V and 2 bases for J; bases not matched to a gene: 3. This CDR3 is built from 15 residues. Germline CDR1 and CDR2: LNHNV and YYDKDF (reference sequence). The CDR3 DNA follows: TGTGCCACCAGCAGGAAGACAGGGGGCAATCAGCCCCAGCATTTT. Amino acids: CATSRKTGGNQPQHF.

With respect to this clone: At one end the junction does not follow the germline gene, possibly because of a read error. The chain uses TRBV11-2 and TRBJ1-6; D gene uncertain. Germline V gene sequence: CDR1 SGHAT, CDR2 FQNNGV. The CDR3 consists of 12 residues. This CDR3 reads CASSHLGLRLHF. CDR3 in DNA: TGCGCCAGCAGCCATCTCGGTTTACGCCTCCACTTT.

The V call is TRBV5-1, the J call TRBJ1-3; the D gene is possibly TRBD1 (5 bases). Trimming shortened V by 3 bases and J by 0 bases, and 13 bases separated the two germline ends. CDR3 length equals 16 residues. CDR1 SGHRS and CDR2 YFSETQ come from the germline V gene. The CDR3 coding sequence is TGCGCCAGCAGCTGGGGGGACGGACGCTCTGGAAACACCATATATTTT. As protein: CASSWGDGRSGNTIYF. Full variable domain (outside the CDR3, taken from reference TRBV5-1 and TRBJ1-3): KAGVTQTPRYLIKTRGQQVTLSCSPISGHRSVSWYQQTPGQGLQFLFEYFSETQRNKGNFPGRFSGRQFSNSRSEMNVSTLELGDSALYLCASSWGDGRSGNTIYFGEGSWLTVV.

This clone is deemed medium-sized. V gene TRBV6-1 combines with J gene TRBJ2-7; D remains unclear. The CDR3 covers 12 residues. Germline CDR1 and CDR2: MNHNS and SASEGT. V was trimmed by 2 bases and J by 3 bases, leaving 5 bases between them. The CDR3 spells CASSEYGYEQYV. The CDR3 coding sequence is TGTGCCAGCAGTGAATACGGCTACGAGCAGTACGTC.

The CDR3 loop reads CASSPLAERNTGELFF. CDR3 coding DNA: TGTGCCAGCAGTCCGCTAGCGGAGAGGAACACCGGGGAGCTGTTTTTT. The V call is TRBV27, the J call TRBJ2-2; 7 nucleotides agree with TRBD2. V lost 5 bases, J lost 1 base, and 7 bases stayed unmatched. The CDR3 runs to 16 residues. From germline, CDR1 is MNHEY and CDR2 SMNVEV (reference sequence).

This clone was counted ten times or more. The chain recombines TRBV6-1 with TRBJ2-3, with a weak D call TRBD2 (6 bases). The germline V gene has CDR1 MNHNS and CDR2 SASEGT. Between the trimmed V and J ends, which lost 10 bases and 2 bases, there was a span of 22 bases. This CDR3 is built from 16 residues. CDR3 sequence reads: CATLGGWGRNTDTQYF. DNA for the CDR3: TGTGCCACCCTGGGGGGATGGGGCAGGAACACAGATACGCAGTATTTT.

This clone rates as medium-sized. The gene calls are TRBV27 and TRBJ2-1, with 9 bases aligning to TRBD2. Germline values: CDR1 MNHEY, CDR2 SMNVEV (reference sequence). This CDR3 comprises 14 residues. V lost 2 bases, J lost 6 bases, and 2 bases stayed unmatched. The CDR3 bases are TGTGCCAGCAGTTTAGTAGCGGGAGTCAATGAGCAGTTCTTC. This translates into CASSLVAGVNEQFF.

By sample share, this clone is medium-sized. V and J are TRBV10-3 and TRBJ2-7; D gene unclear. Germline V CDR1 and CDR2: ENHRY, SYGVKD. CDR3 size: 15 residues. The V end lost 4 bases, the J end lost 0 bases, and 13 bases lay between the germline ends. CDR3 DNA: TGTGCCATCAGTGGTCAAGGTGAAAGCTCCTACGAGCAGTACTTC. Translation: CAISGQGESSYEQYF.

About this clone: A read error may account for a junction end that differs from germline. V usage is TRBV19 and J usage is TRBJ1-5; tentatively, D is TRBD1 (5 bases). CDR3 length: 15 amino acids. CDR1 is LNHDA and CDR2 is SQIVND in the germline V gene (reference sequence). The DNA of the CDR3 is TGTGCCAGTAGTGGAGAGTCCGGGGCATGGCAGCCCCAACATTTT. Amino acid sequence: CASSGESGAWQPQHF.

This clone is medium-sized within its sample. The gene calls are TRBV6-1 and TRBJ2-1; D unresolved. CDR1 is MNHNS and CDR2 is SASEGT in the germline V gene. This CDR3 spans 16 amino acids. Trimming shortened V by 3 bases and J by 12 bases, and 24 bases separated the two germline ends. DNA for the CDR3: TGTGCCAGCAGTGATTCGACATCCTCCGGCTGGGCTTCGCAGTTCTTC. As protein: CASSDSTSSGWASQFF.

The chain is built from TRBV5-1 and TRBJ2-7; weak D call: TRBD2 (5 bases). The V gene's germline CDR1 is SGHRS and CDR2 YFSETQ. The V end lost 0 bases, the J end lost 6 bases, and 19 bases lay between the germline ends. CDR3 length: 16 amino acids. The CDR3 sequence: CASSLDLAGGRGEQYV. The CDR3 nucleotides are TGCGCCAGCAGCTTGGACCTGGCGGGCGGAAGAGGCGAGCAGTACGTC.

The gene calls are TRBV28 and TRBJ1-2; unclear D gene. The CDR3 covers 12 residues. The V gene lost 5 bases and the J gene lost 14 bases, with 18 bases spanning the gap. Germline CDR1 MDHEN, CDR2 SYDVKM. The CDR3 loop is CASSAGGRGLTF. In DNA, the CDR3 is TGTGCCAGCAGTGCGGGAGGGCGCGGGTTGACCTTC.

This clone was recorded a few times. The V gene is TRBV6-1, the J gene TRBJ1-2; D possibly corresponds to TRBD1 (5 bases). The CDR3 length is 15 residues. From germline, CDR1 is MNHNS and CDR2 SASEGT. Trimming removed 7 bases from V and 8 bases from J, with 23 bases in between. DNA of the CDR3: TGTGCCAGCATCCCCGGACAAGATCCTACCTACGGCTACACCTTC. This gives the protein CASIPGQDPTYGYTF.

This clone was observed many times. Given a much more abundant clone one base away, this may be a read error. Within the sample, other DNA sequences also encode this same CDR3. The V gene is TRBV5-8, the J gene TRBJ1-1; D unclear. This CDR3 region has 14 residues. The V gene's germline CDR1 is SGHTS and CDR2 YDEGEE. V lost 8 bases, J lost 0 bases, and 14 bases lay in between. In nucleotides, the CDR3 is TGTGCCAGTAGCCCACAGCTTATGAACACTGAAGCTTTCTTT. Translating it yields CASSPQLMNTEAFF.

Judged by abundance, this clone is medium-sized (0.01 to 0.1%). The V and J genes are TRBV12-3 or TRBV12-4 and TRBJ2-1; TRBD2 matches at 10 bases. The V and J ends lost 8 bases and 0 bases, in that order; junction bases with no gene match: 1. The CDR3 is 14 residues long. The CDR3 region is CASLAGDSYNEQFF. CDR3 nucleotides: TGTGCCAGCCTAGCGGGAGACTCCTACAATGAGCAGTTCTTC.

As for this clone: One end of the junction fails to match germline, which may point to a read error. This chain links TRBV5-1 with TRBJ2-7, with D perhaps TRBD1 (5 bases). CDR3 size: 13 residues. CDR1 and CDR2 (germline): SGHRS, YFSETQ. The CDR3 DNA follows: TGCGCCAGCATCTTGGGGCGTGACTACGAGCAGTACTTC. Protein product: CASILGRDYEQYF.

This clone was counted ten times or more. CDR3 in DNA: TGTGCCAGTAGTATTCCCGGGGAGCTGTTTTTT. Residues: CASSIPGELFF. V usage is TRBV19 and J usage is TRBJ2-2; D is ambiguous. The germline V and J ends were trimmed by 3 bases and 6 bases, with 2 bases remaining between them. Germline CDR1 and CDR2: LNHDA and SQIVND (reference sequence). This CDR3 has 11 residues.

A note on this clone: The junction does not match germline at one end; this may be a read error. V gene TRBV20-1 combines with J gene TRBJ2-3; unclear D gene. This CDR3 comprises 18 residues. The V gene's germline CDR1 is DFQATT and CDR2 SNEGSKA (reference sequence). The CDR3 DNA reads as TGCAGTGCTAGATATCTCTATGGGCAGCGCAACCGCACAGATACGCGGTATTTT. It is translated as CSARYLYGQRNRTDTRYF.

This clone came up many times. The chain combines TRBV6-1 with TRBJ1-5, with D tentatively TRBD1 (5 bases). The V gene's germline CDR1 is MNHNS and CDR2 SASEGT. CDR3 size: 15 residues. V was pared by 10 bases and J by 0 bases, with 16 bases between. The CDR3 spells CATHPRGDSNQPQHF. CDR3 coding DNA: TGTGCCACCCATCCCCGGGGGGATAGCAATCAGCCCCAGCATTTT.